The 14 T cell receptor beta chains listed next were all sequenced from one sample in a study of cytomegalovirus exposure and HLA in healthy donors. The protocol was immunoSEQ multiplex PCR, while the TCRdb copy is restricted to in-frame clones and leaves out a portion. The repertoire includes 300,000 to 350,000 clones, roughly 88% of them detected once, and around 0.96% sits in the top ten. The sequenced sample consisted of PBMCs. Receptors originate from a man in his thirties or forties in good health and CMV-seronegative.

The J gene is TRBJ2-1, the V gene TRBV11-2; D is uncertain. V was clipped by 3 bases and J by 6 bases, with 6 bases between them. In germline, CDR1 is SGHAT, CDR2 FQNNGV. The CDR3 loop spans 12 amino acids. CDR3 nucleotides: TGTGCCAGCAGCTTTACTGTCAATGAGCAGTTCTTC. Amino acid sequence: CASSFTVNEQFF.

This chain joins TRBV2 and TRBJ1-2, with D uncertain. The CDR3 contains 15 residues. From germline, CDR1 is SNHLY and CDR2 FYNNEI. V was pared by 3 bases and J by 3 bases, with 14 bases between. This chain's CDR3 is CASSDRTGNYYGYTF. The CDR3, as DNA: TGTGCCAGCAGTGACCGGACGGGGAACTACTATGGCTACACCTTC.

This chain's CDR3 is CASSHNYYGYTF. The CDR3 region has the DNA TGCGCCAGCAGCCACAATTACTATGGCTACACCTTC. This chain uses TRBV4-1 with TRBJ1-2; D uncertain. This CDR3 is 12 amino acids long. V was clipped by 3 bases and J by 3 bases, with 5 bases between them. CDR1 and CDR2 (germline): MGHRA, YSYEKL.

This sequence joins TRBV7-8 and TRBJ1-1, with 10 bases identical to TRBD1. V shed 2 bases, J shed 1 base, and the junction held 1 base outside the gene matches. Germline V gives CDR1 SGHVS, CDR2 FQNEAQ. This CDR3 contains 15 residues. CDR3 region: CASSLWDRGNTEAFF. CDR3 DNA: TGTGCCAGCAGCTTATGGGACAGGGGGAACACTGAAGCTTTCTTT.

The CDR3 is CASSLSANTGELFF. The CDR3 DNA reads as TGTGCCTCCTCTCTCTCCGCGAACACCGGGGAGCTGTTTTTT. The V gene is TRBV15, the J gene TRBJ2-2; the D is unclear. Germline V gene sequence: CDR1 LNHNV, CDR2 YYDKDF (reference sequence). The CDR3 is made up of 14 amino acids. The germline V and J ends were trimmed by 11 bases and 0 bases, with 13 bases remaining between them.

J is TRBJ2-2 and V is TRBV7-9; D unresolved. This CDR3 contains 15 residues. V was pared by 5 bases and J by 0 bases, with 10 bases between. Looked up from germline, CDR1 is SEHNR and CDR2 is FQNEAQ (reference sequence). CDR3 loop: CASSREATNTGELFF. The CDR3 region has the DNA TGTGCCAGCAGCCGTGAGGCAACGAACACCGGGGAGCTGTTTTTT.

The V and J genes are TRBV2 and TRBJ1-5; weak D call: TRBD1 (5 bases). The germline gives CDR1 SNHLY, CDR2 FYNNEI. This CDR3 is 14 amino acids long. Trimming stripped 4 bases from V and 3 bases from J, with 10 bases between. The CDR3 DNA is TGTGCCAGCAGTGGGCGACAGTTCAATCAGCCCCAGCATTTT. Its protein product is CASSGRQFNQPQHF. Drawing the rest from reference TRBV2 and TRBJ1-5, the complete variable domain is EPEVTQTPSHQVTQMGQEVILRCVPISNHLYFYWYRQILGQKVEFLVSFYNNEISEKSEIFDDQFSVERPDGSNFTLKIRSTKLEDSAMYFCASSGRQFNQPQHFGDGTRLSIL.

The gene calls are TRBV6-6 and TRBJ2-7, with 7 bases identical to TRBD1. V dropped 6 bases and J dropped 0; count of bases not matched to a gene: 2. Germline lookup yields CDR1 MNHNY and CDR2 SVGAGI (reference sequence). The CDR3 runs to 13 residues. DNA for the CDR3: TGTGCCAGCAGGGGGACAGTCTCCTACGAGCAGTACTTC. Translating it yields CASRGTVSYEQYF.

The chain links TRBV6-5 to TRBJ2-3; no clear D. CDR3 length: 13 residues. V dropped 6 bases and J dropped 0 bases, with 7 bases sitting between them. Germline CDR1 MNHEY, CDR2 SVGAGI. The CDR3 reads CASRQTSTDTQYF. CDR3 nucleotides: TGTGCCAGCAGACAAACAAGCACAGATACGCAGTATTTT.

This clone was detected once. The J gene is TRBJ2-3, the V gene TRBV19; 11 bases map to TRBD2. From germline, CDR1 is LNHDA and CDR2 SQIVND (reference sequence). The trim removed 3 bases at V and 2 bases at J, leaving 7 bases unmatched. The CDR3 totals 17 residues. This CDR3 is CASSIRLAGRLTDTQYF. The CDR3 coding sequence is TGTGCCAGTAGTATTCGACTAGCGGGGAGACTCACAGATACGCAGTATTTT.

The chain links TRBV5-1 to TRBJ1-3; the match to TRBD1 covers 10 bases. Germline lookup yields CDR1 SGHRS and CDR2 YFSETQ. The CDR3 contains 15 residues. Trimming took 4 bases from V and 3 from J; bases not matched to a gene: 4. The CDR3 sequence is CASSGTGESGNTIYF. Written as DNA, the CDR3 is TGCGCCAGCAGCGGGACAGGGGAAAGTGGAAACACCATATATTTT.

This rearrangement joins TRBV2 to TRBJ2-2; D is unclear. The germline V gene encodes CDR1 SNHLY and CDR2 FYNNEI. The CDR3 is 14 amino acids. V shed 0 bases and J shed 6 bases, with 8 bases lying between them. The CDR3 here is CASSEARTAGELFF. DNA for the CDR3: TGTGCCAGCAGTGAAGCGCGTACAGCCGGGGAGCTGTTTTTT.

The chain employs TRBV11-2 and TRBJ1-1, with TRBD1 matching over 8 bases. Germline V gene lookup returns CDR1 SGHAT and CDR2 FQNNGV. The CDR3 contains 14 residues. V gave up 6 bases and J gave up 1 base; unmatched junction bases: 4. CDR3 DNA sequence: TGTGCCAGCAGGGTTACAGGGGGGAACACTGAAGCTTTCTTT. It specifies CASRVTGGNTEAFF.

The rearrangement uses TRBV11-2 and TRBJ1-4; D unclear. V was pared by 5 bases and J by 5 bases, with 6 bases between. The CDR3 is 12 residues long. Germline V lookup: CDR1 SGHAT, CDR2 FQNNGV. CDR3: CASSGENEKLFF. CDR3 DNA: TGTGCCAGCAGCGGTGAGAATGAAAAACTGTTTTTT.